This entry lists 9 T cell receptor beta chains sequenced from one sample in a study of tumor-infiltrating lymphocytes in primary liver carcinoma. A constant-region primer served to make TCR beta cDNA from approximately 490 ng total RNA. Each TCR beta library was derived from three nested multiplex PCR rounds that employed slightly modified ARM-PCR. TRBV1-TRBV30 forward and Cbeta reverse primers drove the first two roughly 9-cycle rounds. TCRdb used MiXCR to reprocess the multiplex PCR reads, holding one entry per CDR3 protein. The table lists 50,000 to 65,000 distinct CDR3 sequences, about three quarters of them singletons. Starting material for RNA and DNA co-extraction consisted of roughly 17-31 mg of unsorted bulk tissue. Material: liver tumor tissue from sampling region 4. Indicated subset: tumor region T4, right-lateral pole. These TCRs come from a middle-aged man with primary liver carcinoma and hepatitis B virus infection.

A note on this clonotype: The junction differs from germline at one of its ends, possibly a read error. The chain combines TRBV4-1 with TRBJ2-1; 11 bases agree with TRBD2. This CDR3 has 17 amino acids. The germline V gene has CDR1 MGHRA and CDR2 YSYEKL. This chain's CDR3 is CASSPLITSGSGNVQSF. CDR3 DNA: TGCGCCAGCAGCCCTCTGATAACTAGCGGGAGCGGAAATGTGCAATCCTTC.

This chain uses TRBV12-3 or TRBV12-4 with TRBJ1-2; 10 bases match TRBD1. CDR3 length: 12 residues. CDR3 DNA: TGTGCTATCGGACAGGGGGTCGAAGCCTACACCTTC. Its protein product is CAIGQGVEAYTF.

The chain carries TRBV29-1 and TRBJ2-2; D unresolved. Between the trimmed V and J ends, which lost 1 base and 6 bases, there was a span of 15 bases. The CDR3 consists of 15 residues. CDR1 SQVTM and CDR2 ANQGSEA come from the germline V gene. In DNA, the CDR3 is TGCAGCGTTGAAGGGGTAACTGGTTTCGCCGGGGAGCTGTTTTTT. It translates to CSVEGVTGFAGELFF.

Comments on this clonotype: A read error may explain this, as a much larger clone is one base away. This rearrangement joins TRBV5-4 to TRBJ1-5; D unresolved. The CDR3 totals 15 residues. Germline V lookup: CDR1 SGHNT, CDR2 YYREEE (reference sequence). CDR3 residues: CASSRDGNSNQHQHF. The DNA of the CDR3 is TGTGCCAGCAGCCGCGACGGAAATAGCAATCAGCACCAGCATTTT.

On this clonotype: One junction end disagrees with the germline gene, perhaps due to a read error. CDR3: CASSQVPLAGHAGELFF. The DNA of the CDR3 is TGTGCCAGCAGCCAAGTTCCGCTAGCGGGACATGCCGGGGAGCTGTTTTTT. The rearrangement joins TRBV4-1 to TRBJ2-2; TRBD2 matches at 9 bases. There are 17 residues in the CDR3. Germline loops: CDR1 MGHRA, CDR2 YSYEKL.

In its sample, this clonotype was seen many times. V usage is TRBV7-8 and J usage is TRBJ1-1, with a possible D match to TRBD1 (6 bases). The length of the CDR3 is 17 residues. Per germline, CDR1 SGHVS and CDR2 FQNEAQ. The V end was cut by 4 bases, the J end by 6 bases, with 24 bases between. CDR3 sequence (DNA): TGTGCCAGCAGCTCACTTCAGGGGAACGGAGGTAGCGCTGAAGCTTTCTTT. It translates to CASSSLQGNGGSAEAFF.

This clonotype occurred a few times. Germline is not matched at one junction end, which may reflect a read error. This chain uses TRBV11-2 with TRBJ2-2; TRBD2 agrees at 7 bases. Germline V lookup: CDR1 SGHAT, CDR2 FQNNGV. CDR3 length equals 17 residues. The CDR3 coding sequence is TGTGCCAGCAGCTTAGTATTGGGAGGGGCGAACACCGGGGAGCTGTCATTT. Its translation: CASSLVLGGANTGELSF.

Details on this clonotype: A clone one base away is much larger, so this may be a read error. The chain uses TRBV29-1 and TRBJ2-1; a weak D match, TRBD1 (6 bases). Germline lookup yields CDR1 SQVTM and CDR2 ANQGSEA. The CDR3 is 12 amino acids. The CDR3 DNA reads TGCAGCGTGACAGGTGACTACAATGAGCAGTCCTTC. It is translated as CSVTGDYNEQSF.

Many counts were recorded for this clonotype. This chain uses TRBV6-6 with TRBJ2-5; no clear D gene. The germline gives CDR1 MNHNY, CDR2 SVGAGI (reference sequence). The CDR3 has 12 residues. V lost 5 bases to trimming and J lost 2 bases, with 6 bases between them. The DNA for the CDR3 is TGTGCCAGCAGTGGTCTACAAGAGACCCAGTACTTC. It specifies CASSGLQETQYF.